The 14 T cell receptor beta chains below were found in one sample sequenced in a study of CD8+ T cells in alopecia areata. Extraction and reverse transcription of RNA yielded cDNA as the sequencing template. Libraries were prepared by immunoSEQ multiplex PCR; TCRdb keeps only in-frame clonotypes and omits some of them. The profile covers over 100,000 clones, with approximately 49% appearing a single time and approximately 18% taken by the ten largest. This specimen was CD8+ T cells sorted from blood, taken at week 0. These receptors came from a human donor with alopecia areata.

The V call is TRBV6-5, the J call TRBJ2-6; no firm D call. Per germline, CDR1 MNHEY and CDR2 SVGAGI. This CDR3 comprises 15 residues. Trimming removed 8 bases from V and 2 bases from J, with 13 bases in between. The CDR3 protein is CASLPDNPGANVLTF. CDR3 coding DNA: TGTGCCAGCCTCCCTGACAACCCTGGGGCCAACGTCCTGACTTTC.

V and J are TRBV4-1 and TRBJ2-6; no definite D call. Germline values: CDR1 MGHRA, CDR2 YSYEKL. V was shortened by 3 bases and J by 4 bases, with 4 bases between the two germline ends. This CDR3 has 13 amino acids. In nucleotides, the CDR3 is TGCGCCAGCAGCCACGAAGGGGCCAACGTCCTGACTTTC. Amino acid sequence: CASSHEGANVLTF.

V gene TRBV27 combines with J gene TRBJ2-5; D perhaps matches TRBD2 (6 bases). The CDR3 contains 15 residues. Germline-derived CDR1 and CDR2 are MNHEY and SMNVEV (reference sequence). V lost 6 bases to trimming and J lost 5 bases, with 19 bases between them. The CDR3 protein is CASSDRGLPGETQYF. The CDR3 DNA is TGTGCCAGCAGCGACCGGGGACTCCCTGGGGAGACCCAGTACTTC.

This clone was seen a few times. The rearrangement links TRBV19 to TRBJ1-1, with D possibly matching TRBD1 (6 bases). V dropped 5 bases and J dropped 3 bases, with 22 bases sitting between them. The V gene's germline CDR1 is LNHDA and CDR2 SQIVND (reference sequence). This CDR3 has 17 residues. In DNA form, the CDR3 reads TGTGCCAGTAGTCGCGACCCGTCCTGGGGGCGGGACACTGAAGCTTTCTTT. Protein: CASSRDPSWGRDTEAFF.

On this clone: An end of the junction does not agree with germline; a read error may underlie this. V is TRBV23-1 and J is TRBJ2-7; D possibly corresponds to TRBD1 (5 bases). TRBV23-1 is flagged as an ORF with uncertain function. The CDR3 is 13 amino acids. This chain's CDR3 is CASSQDSPYGQYF. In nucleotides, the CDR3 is TGCGCCAGCAGTCAAGACAGTCCCTACGGGCAGTACTTC.

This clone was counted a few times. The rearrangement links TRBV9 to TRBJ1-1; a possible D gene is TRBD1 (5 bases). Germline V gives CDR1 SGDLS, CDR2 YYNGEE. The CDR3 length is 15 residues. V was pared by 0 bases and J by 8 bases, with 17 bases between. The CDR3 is CASSVVGGAGWEAFF. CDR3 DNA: TGTGCCAGCAGCGTAGTGGGTGGGGCCGGTTGGGAAGCTTTCTTT.

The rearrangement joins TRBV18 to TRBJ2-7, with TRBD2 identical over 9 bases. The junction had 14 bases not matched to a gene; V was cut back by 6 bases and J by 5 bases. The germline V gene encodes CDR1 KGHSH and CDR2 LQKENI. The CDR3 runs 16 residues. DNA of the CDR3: TGTGCCAGCTCCGAAGGGATGCGGGGGGGCCTCGACGAGCAGTACTTC. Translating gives CASSEGMRGGLDEQYF.

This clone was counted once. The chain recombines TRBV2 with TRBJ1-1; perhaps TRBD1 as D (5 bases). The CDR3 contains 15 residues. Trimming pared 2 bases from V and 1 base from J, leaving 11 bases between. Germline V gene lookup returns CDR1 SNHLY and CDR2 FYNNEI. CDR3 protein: CASSEIGQGNTEAFF. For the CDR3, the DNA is TGTGCCAGCAGTGAAATCGGGCAGGGGAACACTGAAGCTTTCTTT.

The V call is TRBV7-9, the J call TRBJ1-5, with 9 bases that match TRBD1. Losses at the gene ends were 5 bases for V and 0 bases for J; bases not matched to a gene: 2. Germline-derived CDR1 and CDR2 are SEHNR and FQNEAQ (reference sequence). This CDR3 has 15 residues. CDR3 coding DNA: TGTGCCAGCAGCAAGGGACAGGGTAGCAATCAGCCCCAGCATTTT. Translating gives CASSKGQGSNQPQHF.

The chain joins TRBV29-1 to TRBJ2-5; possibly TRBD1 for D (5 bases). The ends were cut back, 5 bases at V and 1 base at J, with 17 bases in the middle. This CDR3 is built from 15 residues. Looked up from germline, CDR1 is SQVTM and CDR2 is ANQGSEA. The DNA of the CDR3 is TGCAGCGTTAAGGATCTCTGGGGCCCCCAAGAGACCCAGTACTTC. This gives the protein CSVKDLWGPQETQYF. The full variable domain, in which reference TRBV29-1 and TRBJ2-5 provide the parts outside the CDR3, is SAVISQKPSRDICQRGTSLTIQCQVDSQVTMMFWYRQQPGQSLTLIATANQGSEATYESGFVIDKFPISRPNLTFSTLTVSNMSPEDSSIYLCSVKDLWGPQETQYFGPGTRLLVL.

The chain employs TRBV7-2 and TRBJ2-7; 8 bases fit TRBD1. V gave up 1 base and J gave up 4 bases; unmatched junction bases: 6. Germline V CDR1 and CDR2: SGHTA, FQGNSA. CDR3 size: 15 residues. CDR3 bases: TGTGCCAGCAGCTTAGGACAGGGGTGGATTTACGAGCAGTACTTC. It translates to CASSLGQGWIYEQYF.

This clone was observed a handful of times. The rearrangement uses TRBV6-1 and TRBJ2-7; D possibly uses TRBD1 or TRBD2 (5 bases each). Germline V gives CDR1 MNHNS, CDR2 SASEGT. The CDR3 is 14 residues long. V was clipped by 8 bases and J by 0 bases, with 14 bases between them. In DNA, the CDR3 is TGTGCCAGCGGGGAACCAGGGAGCTCCTACGAGCAGTACTTC. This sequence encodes CASGEPGSSYEQYF.

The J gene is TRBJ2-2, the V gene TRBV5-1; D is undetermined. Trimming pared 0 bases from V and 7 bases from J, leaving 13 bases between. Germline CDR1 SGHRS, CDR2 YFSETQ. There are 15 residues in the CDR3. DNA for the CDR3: TGCGCCAGCAGCTTGGCCGATAGGGAAATCGGGGAGCTGTTTTTT. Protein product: CASSLADREIGELFF.

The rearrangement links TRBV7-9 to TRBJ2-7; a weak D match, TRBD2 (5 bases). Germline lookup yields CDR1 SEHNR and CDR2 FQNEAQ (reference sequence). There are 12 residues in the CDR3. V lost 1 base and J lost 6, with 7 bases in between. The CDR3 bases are TGTGCCAGCAGCTTAGATCGGGGCGAGCAGTACTTC. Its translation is CASSLDRGEQYF.